Below are 17 T cell receptor beta chains sequenced from a single sample in a study of T cell responses to AZD1222 COVID-19 vaccine. The table came from immunoSEQ multiplex PCR; TCRdb's copy has only in-frame clones and leaves some out. Found here are 150,000 to 200,000 clones, roughly 92% of them singletons; the top ten hold 8.5% to 12%. This sample comprised peripheral blood, obtained on day 0 of AZD1222 vaccination. Receptors originate from an adult in good health.

The genes are TRBV2 and TRBJ1-1; no firm D call. Trimming left V 9 bases short and J 7 bases short, with 6 bases between. CDR1 SNHLY and CDR2 FYNNEI come from the germline V gene. There are 9 residues in the CDR3. CDR3 sequence: CASNNEAFF. The CDR3 nucleotides are TGTGCCAGTAATAATGAAGCTTTCTTT.

This chain joins TRBV6-5 and TRBJ1-1; 12 nucleotides line up with TRBD1. Per the germline V gene, CDR1 is MNHEY and CDR2 is SVGAGI. The CDR3 sequence is 14 residues long. Germline trimming cut 6 bases from V and 8 bases from J; bases unmatched to any gene: 7. CDR3 in DNA: TGTGCCAGCAGCCGGGGACAGGGGGCATCGGAAGCTTTCTTT. Translated: CASSRGQGASEAFF.

The chain joins TRBV12-3 or TRBV12-4 to TRBJ1-5, with D tentatively TRBD1 (6 bases). Trimming removed 7 bases from V and 4 bases from J, with 8 bases in between. The CDR3 has 12 residues. In DNA, the CDR3 is TGTGCCAGCAAGGGGGATAATCAGCCCCAGCATTTT. Translated: CASKGDNQPQHF.

This clone has more than one count but fewer than ten. V usage is TRBV11-2 and J usage is TRBJ2-1, with 8 bases fitting TRBD1. Losses at the gene ends were 5 bases for V and 6 bases for J; bases not matched to a gene: 6. Per germline, CDR1 SGHAT and CDR2 FQNNGV. This CDR3 contains 14 residues. The CDR3 DNA reads as TGTGCCAGCAGCCTGAGGACAGGGCTCAATGAGCAGTTCTTC. This translates into CASSLRTGLNEQFF.

This chain links TRBV9 with TRBJ2-1, with 11 bases matching TRBD1. Germline loops: CDR1 SGDLS, CDR2 YYNGEE. With 3 bases clipped from V and 3 bases from J, the junction kept 8 bases outside the gene matches. This CDR3 spans 17 amino acids. CDR3 in amino acids: CASSAGTGGTLYNEQFF. The CDR3 coding sequence is TGTGCCAGCAGCGCCGGGACAGGGGGAACTCTCTACAATGAGCAGTTCTTC.

As concerns this clone: The identical CDR3 is also encoded by other nucleotide sequences in the sample. V and J are TRBV18 and TRBJ2-1; 12 positions agree with TRBD2. Losses at the gene ends were 3 bases for V and 3 bases for J; bases not matched to a gene: 3. The V gene's germline CDR1 is KGHSH and CDR2 LQKENI. This CDR3 has 16 residues. The CDR3: CASSPSLAGGYNEQFF. In DNA form, the CDR3 reads TGTGCCAGCTCACCCTCACTAGCGGGAGGCTACAATGAGCAGTTCTTC.

The chain couples TRBV6-1 to TRBJ1-3; maybe TRBD1 (5 bases). The germline CDR1 and CDR2 sequences are MNHNS and SASEGT. Trimming removed 0 bases from V and 4 bases from J, with 13 bases in between. The CDR3 consists of 16 residues. CDR3: CASSEASGTAGNTIYF. The CDR3 DNA reads as TGTGCCAGCAGTGAAGCCTCTGGGACGGCGGGAAACACCATATATTTT.

The V gene is TRBV18, the J gene TRBJ1-2, with D hard to call. V was trimmed by 2 bases and J by 1 base, leaving 8 bases between them. CDR1 is KGHSH and CDR2 is LQKENI in the germline V gene. This CDR3 is built from 14 residues. The DNA of the CDR3 is TGTGCCAGCTCACCAAGTTTGGATAACTATGGCTACACCTTC. It codes for CASSPSLDNYGYTF.

V usage is TRBV27 and J usage is TRBJ1-1; D not resolved. V shed 5 bases and J shed 0 bases, with 7 bases lying between them. Germline values: CDR1 MNHEY, CDR2 SMNVEV (reference sequence). This CDR3 is built from 13 residues. The CDR3 protein is CASSDGLNTEAFF. CDR3 sequence (DNA): TGTGCCAGCAGTGACGGACTGAACACTGAAGCTTTCTTT.

The chain carries TRBV13 and TRBJ2-1; weak D call: TRBD2 (7 bases). This CDR3 is 16 amino acids long. Germline CDR1 is PRHDT and CDR2 is FYEKMQ (reference sequence). V was shortened by 5 bases and J by 7 bases, with 21 bases between the two germline ends. The CDR3 region is CASSPLGGEGKNEQFF. The CDR3 DNA reads TGTGCCAGCAGCCCACTAGGGGGGGAGGGGAAGAATGAGCAGTTCTTC.

The rearrangement links TRBV2 to TRBJ2-3; TRBD1 or TRBD2 may be the D gene (5 bases each). V gave up 2 bases and J gave up 4 bases, with 10 bases separating them. Germline V gives CDR1 SNHLY, CDR2 FYNNEI. The CDR3 has 14 amino acids. CDR3 nucleotides: TGTGCCAGCAGTGAATGGCAGGGAGCAGATACGCAGTATTTT. Encoded protein: CASSEWQGADTQYF.

V gene TRBV6-5 combines with J gene TRBJ1-2; TRBD1 matches 10 bases. This CDR3 is 14 amino acids long. Germline V lookup: CDR1 MNHEY, CDR2 SVGAGI. Trimming at V came to 10 bases and at J to 4 bases, leaving 9 bases not matched to a gene. The CDR3 coding sequence is TGTGCCACCAAAACCGGGACAGGGGCCTATGGCTACACCTTC. It translates to CATKTGTGAYGYTF.

The gene calls are TRBV6-5 and TRBJ2-5, with 10 bases identical to TRBD2. With 8 bases clipped from V and 5 bases from J, the junction kept 11 bases outside the gene matches. Germline V lookup: CDR1 MNHEY, CDR2 SVGAGI. The CDR3 has 15 residues. Here the CDR3 DNA reads TGTGCCAGCGGGGCGTTAGCGGGAGGCCCCGAGACCCAGTACTTC. It translates to CASGALAGGPETQYF.

This chain links TRBV25-1 with TRBJ1-2, with D unclear. The CDR3 totals 12 residues. Germline CDR1 is MGHDK and CDR2 is SYGVNS. V lost 1 base to trimming and J lost 4 bases, with 4 bases between them. CDR3 protein: CASSELPYGYTF. The CDR3 DNA reads as TGTGCCAGCAGTGAATTACCCTATGGCTACACCTTC.

The chain employs TRBV29-1 and TRBJ2-2; 8 bases match TRBD1. V lost 6 bases, J lost 6 bases, and 0 bases stayed unmatched. There are 11 residues in the CDR3. Germline V gene sequence: CDR1 SQVTM, CDR2 ANQGSEA. CDR3 in DNA: TGCAGCGTACAGGGGGCCGGGGAGCTGTTTTTT. Its protein product is CSVQGAGELFF.

The chain links TRBV5-1 to TRBJ2-7, with D possibly TRBD2 on 6 matching bases. Germline V CDR1 and CDR2: SGHRS, YFSETQ. This CDR3 region has 15 residues. Trimming stripped 4 bases from V and 2 bases from J, with 16 bases between. CDR3: CASSPIAGSPYEQYF. DNA of the CDR3: TGCGCCAGCAGCCCCATCGCCGGGAGCCCCTACGAGCAGTACTTC. The full variable domain, with the rest looked up from reference TRBV5-1 and TRBJ2-7, is KAGVTQTPRYLIKTRGQQVTLSCSPISGHRSVSWYQQTPGQGLQFLFEYFSETQRNKGNFPGRFSGRQFSNSRSEMNVSTLELGDSALYLCASSPIAGSPYEQYFGPGTRLTVT.

This clone occurred once. The chain links TRBV7-2 to TRBJ1-2; D unresolved. The length of the CDR3 is 13 residues. Trimming cost V 1 base and J 1 base, with 4 bases left between them. Germline CDR1 and CDR2: SGHTA and FQGNSA. The CDR3 region has the DNA TGTGCCAGCAGCTTAGACCATAACTATGGCTACACCTTC. Its protein product is CASSLDHNYGYTF.